The 19 T cell receptor beta chains below were found in one sample sequenced in a study of control samples from healthy donors and cancer patients. Sequencing used immunoSEQ multiplex PCR; TCRdb keeps in-frame clones, though not all of them. Here the sample spans about 35,000 clones, 93% being singletons. Sequenced material: PBMCs. These receptors all stem from a man between 40 and 49 years old with colorectal cancer.

This clone occurred a few times. The gene calls are TRBV3-1 (or the pseudogene TRBV3-2) and TRBJ1-5; D perhaps matches TRBD1 (6 bases). CDR3 length: 15 residues. CDR1 and CDR2 from the germline V gene are LGHDT and YNNKEL (reference sequence). V was pared by 4 bases and J by 6 bases, with 16 bases between. CDR3 sequence (DNA): TGTGCCAGCAGCCCCCGGAGGGGACACGGTCAGCCCCAGCATTTT. This codes for CASSPRRGHGQPQHF.

The count of this clone is one. J is TRBJ2-7 and V is TRBV30; D may correspond to TRBD1 or TRBD2 (6 bases each). Germline lookup yields CDR1 GTSNPN and CDR2 SVGIG (reference sequence). The CDR3 runs to 15 residues. The ends were cut back, 0 bases at V and 7 bases at J, with 19 bases in the middle. CDR3 protein: CAWSVGGTRVGEQYF. DNA of the CDR3: TGTGCCTGGAGTGTAGGGGGGACACGGGTTGGTGAGCAGTACTTC.

V gene TRBV15 combines with J gene TRBJ1-3; no firm D call. Germline CDR1 is LNHNV and CDR2 is YYDKDF (reference sequence). The V gene lost 3 bases and the J gene lost 2 bases, with 8 bases spanning the gap. This CDR3 contains 14 residues. The DNA of the CDR3 is TGTGCCACCAGCAGCACAGCTACTGGAAACACCATATATTTT. Protein product: CATSSTATGNTIYF.

V gene TRBV7-3 combines with J gene TRBJ1-1, with TRBD1 as a possible D gene (6 bases). This CDR3 comprises 16 residues. CDR1 and CDR2 (germline): SGHTA, FQGTGA. V shed 5 bases and J shed 5 bases, with 21 bases lying between them. CDR3 in amino acids: CASSHQGHRSRTEAFF. The CDR3 coding sequence is TGTGCCAGCAGCCACCAGGGACACCGTAGTAGGACTGAAGCTTTCTTT.

The J gene is TRBJ2-1, the V gene TRBV6-5; TRBD1 matches at 10 bases. The CDR3 covers 15 residues. V lost 5 bases to trimming and J lost 4 bases; unmatched junction nucleotides: 5. Looked up from germline, CDR1 is MNHEY and CDR2 is SVGAGI. Written as DNA, the CDR3 is TGTGCCAGCAGTCCGACAGGGGGCTCTTACAATGAGCAGTTCTTC. Translation: CASSPTGGSYNEQFF.

CDR3 coding DNA: TGTGCCAGTAGTATAAGGGACAGGTACTACGAGCAGTACTTC. It yields the protein CASSIRDRYYEQYF. V and J are TRBV19 and TRBJ2-7; 8 bases map to TRBD1. The germline V gene encodes CDR1 LNHDA and CDR2 SQIVND (reference sequence). This CDR3 has 14 residues. Unmatched junction bases numbered 3, after V lost 2 bases and J lost 3 bases.

V and J are TRBV11-1 and TRBJ2-1; TRBD2 matches 13 bases. This CDR3 has 16 amino acids. Looked up from germline, CDR1 is SGHAT and CDR2 is FQDESV (reference sequence). V lost 3 bases to trimming and J lost 4 bases; unmatched junction nucleotides: 3. CDR3 in DNA: TGTGCCAGCAGCTTCCGGACTAGCGGGGGTTACAATGAGCAGTTCTTC. Amino acid sequence: CASSFRTSGGYNEQFF. Drawing the rest from reference TRBV11-1 and TRBJ2-1, the complete variable domain is EAEVAQSPRYKITEKSQAVAFWCDPISGHATLYWYRQILGQGPELLVQFQDESVVDDSQLPKDRFSAERLKGVDSTLKIQPAELGDSAMYLCASSFRTSGGYNEQFFGPGTRLTVL.

Here the CDR3 reads CASSSQTGPYEQYF. As DNA, the CDR3 is TGTGCCAGCAGTTCCCAGACAGGCCCCTACGAGCAGTACTTC. The V and J genes are TRBV6-5 and TRBJ2-7, with D tentatively TRBD1 (6 bases). Germline V lookup: CDR1 MNHEY, CDR2 SVGAGI. With 4 bases removed from V and 2 bases from J, the gap between germline ends came to 12 bases. The CDR3 consists of 14 residues.

The rearrangement joins TRBV6-1 to TRBJ1-5, with D possibly matching TRBD1 (5 bases). The germline CDR1 and CDR2 sequences are MNHNS and SASEGT. The CDR3 runs to 16 residues. The V end lost 2 bases, the J end lost 0 bases, and 11 bases lay between the germline ends. The CDR3 region is CASSEMGVYSNQPQHF. The CDR3 nucleotides are TGTGCCAGCAGTGAAATGGGGGTTTATAGCAATCAGCCCCAGCATTTT.

V is TRBV5-1 and J is TRBJ1-1; D not resolved. Germline lookup yields CDR1 SGHRS and CDR2 YFSETQ. CDR3 length equals 15 residues. Trimming pared 1 base from V and 5 bases from J, leaving 15 bases between. CDR3 protein: CASSLSGPGLTEAFF. The CDR3 DNA follows: TGCGCCAGCAGCTTGTCGGGCCCCGGGTTGACTGAAGCTTTCTTT.

The chain uses TRBV5-6 and TRBJ1-4, with 7 bases lining up with TRBD1. Germline lookup yields CDR1 SGHDT and CDR2 YYEEEE. J gave up 7 bases and V 4 bases, and 16 bases lay outside the gene matches. The CDR3 runs 17 residues. The CDR3 is CASSLVGSGTVSEKLFF. Here the CDR3 DNA reads TGTGCCAGCAGCCTAGTCGGGTCCGGGACAGTGAGTGAAAAACTGTTTTTT.

The chain carries TRBV9 and TRBJ1-2, with unresolved D. This CDR3 comprises 13 residues. V was cut by 4 bases and J by 7 bases, with 14 bases left in between. From germline, CDR1 is SGDLS and CDR2 YYNGEE. CDR3 in DNA: TGTGCCAGCAGCCGGGTCTCGTCGGGTGGCTACACCTTC. Translated, it gives CASSRVSSGGYTF.

The chain carries TRBV5-1 and TRBJ2-6; D not resolved. V shed 4 bases and J shed 0 bases, with 5 bases lying between them. The CDR3 is 14 residues long. Germline values: CDR1 SGHRS, CDR2 YFSETQ. The CDR3 is CASSTNSGANVLTF. The CDR3, as DNA: TGCGCCAGCAGCACTAACTCTGGGGCCAACGTCCTGACTTTC.

CDR3: CASSQEINTEAFF. CDR3 sequence (DNA): TGTGCCAGCAGCCAAGAGATAAACACTGAAGCTTTCTTT. The chain uses TRBV14 and TRBJ1-1, with D unclear. Germline CDR1 reads SGHDN; CDR2 reads FVKESK. V dropped 0 bases and J dropped 2 bases, with 4 bases sitting between them. CDR3 length: 13 amino acids.

This rearrangement joins TRBV6-4 to TRBJ2-5, with 10 bases aligning to TRBD2. From germline, CDR1 is MRHNA and CDR2 SNTAGT. This CDR3 comprises 15 residues. The V gene end was trimmed by 5 bases and the J gene end by 5 bases; junction bases not matched to a gene: 8. This CDR3 reads CASSPSGGLGETQYF. CDR3 DNA: TGTGCCAGCAGTCCTAGCGGGGGCCTTGGGGAGACCCAGTACTTC.

The genes are TRBV6-5 and TRBJ1-5; 11 nucleotides match TRBD1. The CDR3 is 14 residues long. In germline, CDR1 is MNHEY, CDR2 SVGAGI. Trimming cost V 6 bases and J 7 bases; bases outside gene matches: 5. CDR3 nucleotide sequence: TGTGCCAGCAGCGATGGGACAGGGGGACAGCCCCAGCATTTT. It translates to CASSDGTGGQPQHF.

J is TRBJ1-2 and V is TRBV6-5; D remains unclear. The CDR3 is 15 amino acids. From germline, CDR1 is MNHEY and CDR2 SVGAGI. Trimming removed 2 bases at V and 0 bases at J, with 10 bases between. CDR3 DNA sequence: TGTGCCAGCAGTTACAGAGGGAATTCTAACTATGGCTACACCTTC. Amino acid sequence: CASSYRGNSNYGYTF.

The chain carries TRBV6-6 and TRBJ1-4, with 9 bases aligning to TRBD1. The germline CDR1 and CDR2 sequences are MNHNY and SVGAGI (reference sequence). This CDR3 has 15 residues. V lost 5 bases, J lost 5 bases, and 6 bases stayed unmatched. The CDR3 bases are TGTGCCAGCAGTCTTGGGACAGGGAACAATGAAAAACTGTTTTTT. Encoded protein: CASSLGTGNNEKLFF.

The chain recombines TRBV2 with TRBJ1-2, with D hard to call. V lost 8 bases, J lost 8 bases, and 15 bases lay in between. This CDR3 has 12 amino acids. In germline, CDR1 is SNHLY, CDR2 FYNNEI. CDR3 coding DNA: TGTGCCAGCGGGGAGAGAGGACGCGGCTACACCTTC. It codes for CASGERGRGYTF.